This paragraph reports one T cell receptor (beta chain). Its target is not known. This specimen comes from a study of CD8+ T cells in alopecia areata. The study, taken as a whole, reports: Besides other cells, scalp samples also yield sequences of resident alphabeta T cells from normal skin. Lesional scalp, notably in alopecia totalis/universalis, had clonality above that of normal scalp. Among patients, TCR sharing was less clear than in mice, a difference possibly due in part to HLA diversity in the patient population.

In each case, RNA was isolated and then reverse transcribed into cDNA as the sequencing template. The repertoire was sequenced with immunoSEQ multiplex PCR; TCRdb's copy has only in-frame clones and lacks some. The data contain over 150,000 clones, 45% to 70% of them singletons. This CDR3 has 14 amino acids. The junction had 7 bases not matched to a gene; V was cut back by 6 bases and J by 5 bases. Germline V lookup: CDR1 SQVTM, CDR2 ANQGSEA. It was from PBMCs that CD4+ and CD8+ T cells were sorted. The chain joins TRBV29-1 to TRBJ2-1, with 10 bases aligning to TRBD1. Specimen: CD8+ T cells sorted from blood. This receptor was identified in a human donor in good health. CDR3 nucleotide sequence: TGCAGCGTCGACACCGGGACAGGGGACAATGAGCAGTTCTTC. Encoded protein: CSVDTGTGDNEQFF.